Presented here are 23 T cell receptor beta chains from one specimen sequenced in a study of shared clonotypes between healthy human individuals (dated by TCRdb to about 2020). The library was built by means of the immunoSEQ multiplex PCR assay. Here the immuneACCESS table is served through TCRdb, limited to in-frame sequences with V and J called. Missing clones are a known gap in these copies; in checked studies unresolved V genes cover under half, and the rest lacks a known reason. The sample contains hundreds of thousands of clones, approximately 79% of them found a single time. 10% of the sample rests with the top ten. The material sequenced was memory CD4+ T cells sorted from blood. The cell subset or site label here, explained by the study, means: CD45RA-negative fraction. These TCRs come from a man aged 30-40 years in good health.

The gene calls are TRBV18 and TRBJ2-2, with D possibly being TRBD2 (6 bases). This CDR3 contains 15 residues. Between the trimmed V and J ends, which lost 2 bases and 6 bases, there was a span of 13 bases. Germline V lookup: CDR1 KGHSH, CDR2 LQKENI. In DNA, the CDR3 is TGTGCCAGCTCACCAGGGACTCCTCGGGCCGGGGAGCTGTTTTTT. This gives the protein CASSPGTPRAGELFF. Complete variable domain (other parts from reference TRBV18 and TRBJ2-2): NAGVMQNPRHLVRRRGQEARLRCSPMKGHSHVYWYRQLPEEGLKFMVYLQKENIIDESGMPKERFSAEFPKEGPSILRIQQVVRGDSAAYFCASSPGTPRAGELFFGEGSRLTVL.

This chain connects TRBV18 to TRBJ1-6; D unclear. Germline V gene lookup returns CDR1 KGHSH and CDR2 LQKENI. V was shortened by 1 base and J by 6 bases, with 10 bases between the two germline ends. CDR3 size: 15 residues. Written as DNA, the CDR3 is TGTGCCAGCTCACCACAGAACACGATTAATTCACCCCTCCACTTT. This translates into CASSPQNTINSPLHF.

The chain combines TRBV21-1 with TRBJ1-1. TRBV21-1 is termed a pseudogene. The length of the CDR3 is 14 residues. The CDR3 region has the DNA TGTGCCAGCAGCACACCCGGCCTGAACACTGAAGCTTTCTTT. It encodes CASSTPGLNTEAFF.

The chain joins TRBV30 to TRBJ2-2, with D possibly matching TRBD2 (6 bases). V was trimmed by 3 bases and J by 4 bases, leaving 15 bases between them. Germline V gene data show CDR1 as GTSNPN and CDR2 as SVGIG (reference sequence). This CDR3 has 15 residues. The CDR3 DNA sequence: TGTGCCTGGAGGGCGGGGACCCGCCTCACCGGGGAGCTGTTTTTT. Its translation is CAWRAGTRLTGELFF.

V is TRBV10-1 and J is TRBJ1-2, with unresolved D. The CDR3 runs to 13 residues. V shed 0 bases and J shed 6 bases, with 8 bases lying between them. Germline lookup yields CDR1 WNHNN and CDR2 SYGVQD (reference sequence). CDR3 DNA sequence: TGCGCCAGCAGTGAGTCGCCGACACATGGCTACACCTTC. Translation: CASSESPTHGYTF.

The chain combines TRBV19 with TRBJ2-7, with D perhaps given as TRBD1 or TRBD2 (5 bases each). The germline V gene has CDR1 LNHDA and CDR2 SQIVND (reference sequence). The CDR3 covers 14 residues. V shed 6 bases and J shed 0 bases, with 12 bases lying between them. The chain's CDR3 is CASRSGQSSYEQYF. CDR3 DNA: TGTGCCAGTAGGTCGGGGCAAAGCTCCTACGAGCAGTACTTC.

This clone was seen only once. The chain carries TRBV7-9 and TRBJ1-5; D is unresolved. From germline, CDR1 is SEHNR and CDR2 FQNEAQ (reference sequence). V dropped 3 bases and J dropped 4 bases, with 4 bases sitting between them. There are 12 residues in the CDR3. This CDR3 reads CASSLGNQPQHF. In nucleotides, the CDR3 is TGTGCCAGCAGCTTGGGTAATCAGCCCCAGCATTTT. The full variable domain, completed using reference TRBV7-9 and TRBJ1-5, is DTGVSQNPRHKITKRGQNVTFRCDPISEHNRLYWYRQTLGQGPEFLTYFQNEAQLEKSRLLSDRFSAERPKGSFSTLEIQRTEQGDSAMYLCASSLGNQPQHFGDGTRLSIL.

The chain combines TRBV6-1 with TRBJ1-1; no firm D call. This CDR3 is built from 13 residues. CDR1 and CDR2 (germline): MNHNS, SASEGT. Trimming took 0 bases from V and 1 from J, leaving 3 bases between them. As DNA, the CDR3 is TGTGCCAGCAGTGAAGCCAAGAACACTGAAGCTTTCTTT. It translates to CASSEAKNTEAFF.

This chain links TRBV23-1 with TRBJ2-7; D not resolved. TRBV23-1 is an open reading frame, and its role is uncertain. CDR3 length: 12 residues. Trimming shortened V by 5 bases and J by 0 bases, and 5 bases separated the two germline ends. The DNA of the CDR3 is TGCGCCAGCAGTGAACTCTCCTACGAGCAGTACTTC. It yields the protein CASSELSYEQYF.

This clone was seen a few times. This rearrangement joins TRBV7-2 to TRBJ2-1; TRBD2 matches 8 bases. The V gene's germline CDR1 is SGHTA and CDR2 FQGNSA. The length of the CDR3 is 16 residues. The V gene end was trimmed by 5 bases and the J gene end by 9 bases; junction bases not matched to a gene: 15. The CDR3 here is CASSPQSGRPNGEQFF. CDR3 in DNA: TGTGCCAGCAGCCCCCAGAGCGGGAGACCGAACGGTGAGCAGTTCTTC.

The chain has TRBV5-1 and TRBJ1-3; D is unresolved. The CDR3 covers 15 residues. The V gene's germline CDR1 is SGHRS and CDR2 YFSETQ. Trimming shortened V by 0 bases and J by 4 bases, and 11 bases separated the two germline ends. CDR3 in amino acids: CASSLGSAGGNTIYF. The CDR3 DNA is TGCGCCAGCAGCTTGGGGTCTGCGGGCGGAAACACCATATATTTT.

CDR3 DNA: TGTGCCAGCAGTGATAAAGGGGGGAATCAGCCCCAGCATTTT. This gives the protein CASSDKGGNQPQHF. The chain joins TRBV25-1 to TRBJ1-5; a possible D gene is TRBD1 (6 bases). CDR3 length equals 14 residues. Germline assignment: CDR1 MGHDK and CDR2 SYGVNS. V gave up 3 bases and J gave up 4 bases, with 10 bases separating them.

In its sample, this clone was seen a few times. The same CDR3 also results from other DNA sequences found in this sample. This sequence joins TRBV5-4 and TRBJ2-7; TRBD2 matches 7 bases. The CDR3 has 15 amino acids. With V trimmed by 2 bases and J by 0 bases, 5 bases remained unmatched. In germline, CDR1 is SGHNT, CDR2 YYREEE (reference sequence). The CDR3 DNA follows: TGTGCCAGCAGCTTCTCCCGCGGGAGCTCCTACGAGCAGTACTTC. As protein: CASSFSRGSSYEQYF. The full variable domain, in which reference TRBV5-4 and TRBJ2-7 provide the parts outside the CDR3, is ETGVTQSPTHLIKTRGQQVTLRCSSQSGHNTVSWYQQALGQGPQFIFQYYREEENGRGNFPPRFSGLQFPNYSSELNVNALELDDSALYLCASSFSRGSSYEQYFGPGTRLTVT.

This clone has only a few counts. The gene calls are TRBV5-1 and TRBJ2-5, with TRBD2 as a possible D gene (6 bases). The CDR3 runs to 16 residues. The ends were cut back, 1 base at V and 3 bases at J, with 16 bases in the middle. The germline CDR1 and CDR2 sequences are SGHRS and YFSETQ. CDR3 in DNA: TGCGCCAGCAGCTTGAGGGTAGCGGCTATTAAAGAGACCCAGTACTTC. Its protein is CASSLRVAAIKETQYF.

The chain joins TRBV12-5 to TRBJ2-2; no definite D call. The length of the CDR3 is 17 residues. The germline V gene encodes CDR1 LGHNT and CDR2 FRNRAP. V gave up 0 bases and J gave up 1 base, with 12 bases separating them. CDR3 DNA: TGTGCTAGTGGTTTGGTACTCCCCAGGATGAACACCGGGGAGCTGTTTTTT. Protein sequence: CASGLVLPRMNTGELFF.

This clone was detected many times. The chain recombines TRBV5-1 with TRBJ2-1; 10 bases map to TRBD2. V gave up 0 bases and J gave up 5 bases; unmatched junction bases: 2. This CDR3 is 15 amino acids long. Germline lookup yields CDR1 SGHRS and CDR2 YFSETQ. The DNA for the CDR3 is TGCGCCAGCAGCTTGGCTCTAGCGGGAGACAATGAGCAGTTCTTC. It codes for CASSLALAGDNEQFF.

The rearrangement joins TRBV25-1 to TRBJ2-2, with 9 bases identical to TRBD1. Unmatched junction bases numbered 6, after V lost 5 bases and J lost 5 bases. Germline V gene lookup returns CDR1 MGHDK and CDR2 SYGVNS. This CDR3 region has 15 residues. The CDR3 region is CASSFRDRDTGELFF. CDR3 in DNA: TGTGCCAGCAGTTTCCGGGACAGGGATACCGGGGAGCTGTTTTTT. The variable domain in full, completed from reference TRBV25-1 and TRBJ2-2, reads EADIYQTPRYLVIGTGKKITLECSQTMGHDKMYWYQQDPGMELHLIHYSYGVNSTEKGDLSSESTVSRIRTEHFPLTLESARPSHTSQYLCASSFRDRDTGELFFGEGSRLTVL.

Points on this clone: The sample holds other DNA sequences that translate to the same CDR3. This CDR3 is CASSVSGGSSYEQYF. CDR3 nucleotides: TGTGCCAGTAGCGTAAGCGGGGGGAGCTCCTACGAGCAGTACTTC. The chain links TRBV19 to TRBJ2-7; the match to TRBD2 covers 9 bases. Germline values: CDR1 LNHDA, CDR2 SQIVND (reference sequence). J lost 0 bases, V lost 6 bases, and 6 bases had no gene match. The CDR3 consists of 15 residues.

The chain carries TRBV29-1 and TRBJ2-3; D not resolved. Trimming cost V 4 bases and J 5 bases, with 10 bases left between them. The CDR3 runs to 12 residues. Germline values: CDR1 SQVTM, CDR2 ANQGSEA. The CDR3, as DNA: TGCAGCGTTGGCCCGGCTGAAGATACGCAGTATTTT. Its translation: CSVGPAEDTQYF.

The chain joins TRBV4-2 to TRBJ2-3, with TRBD2 matching 8 bases. This CDR3 spans 14 amino acids. Germline CDR1 reads LGHNA; CDR2 reads YNFKEQ. The V gene end was trimmed by 7 bases and the J gene end by 4 bases; junction bases not matched to a gene: 7. In DNA form, the CDR3 reads TGTGCCAGCAAACTAGCGGTCGCAGCAGATACGCAGTATTTT. It translates to CASKLAVAADTQYF.

The chain recombines TRBV9 with TRBJ2-7; 8 bases fit TRBD1. The CDR3 has 17 residues. Losses at the gene ends were 0 bases for V and 2 bases for J; bases not matched to a gene: 10. Per the germline V gene, CDR1 is SGDLS and CDR2 is YYNGEE. The CDR3, as DNA: TGTGCCAGCAGCGTAGGGGGTAGGGGGACAGGTCCCTACGAGCAGTACTTC. Amino acid sequence: CASSVGGRGTGPYEQYF.

This sequence joins TRBV28 and TRBJ2-7; 7 bases align to TRBD1. Germline CDR1 MDHEN, CDR2 SYDVKM. V was clipped by 5 bases and J by 0 bases; unmatched bases: 7. This CDR3 comprises 15 residues. The CDR3: CASSPADRDSYEQYF. CDR3 in DNA: TGTGCCAGCAGTCCAGCTGACAGGGACTCCTACGAGCAGTACTTC.

The V call is TRBV7-8, the J call TRBJ2-3, with D tentatively TRBD1 (5 bases). Germline CDR1 reads SGHVS; CDR2 reads FQNEAQ. Trimming stripped 5 bases from V and 4 bases from J, with 16 bases between. This CDR3 has 15 residues. CDR3 coding DNA: TGTGCCAGCAGCGACAGATCAGGTTATTCAGATACGCAGTATTTT. Its protein product is CASSDRSGYSDTQYF.